This T cell receptor beta chain was recovered during a study of CD8+ T cells in alopecia areata. Background on the study: Patients received oral tofacitinib, 5 to 10 mg twice daily, for moderate-to-severe alopecia areata. Whole-study results and caveats: It was less clear whether patients shared TCRs than it was in mice, possibly because of HLA.

Following RNA extraction, reverse transcription yielded cDNA that acted as the sequencing template. Profiled with immunoSEQ multiplex PCR; TCRdb holds only in-frame clones, not every one. The sample has 150,000 to 160,000 clones, more than 45% seen once. The germline gives CDR1 MNHNS, CDR2 SASEGT. The CDR3 extends over 13 amino acids. V lost 8 bases, J lost 9 bases, and 16 bases lay in between. Lesional scalp punch biopsies and peripheral blood came from alopecia areata patients. CD4+ and CD8+ T cells were sorted from PBMCs stained for CD3, CD4 and CD8. Comment on this clone: The antigen is unknown.

The sample consisted of CD8+ T cells sorted from blood, taken at week 0. V gene TRBV6-1 combines with J gene TRBJ2-2; a weak D match, TRBD2 (5 bases). This clonotype was obtained from a human donor with alopecia areata. For the CDR3, the DNA is TGTGCCAGCTTCCCGGGGAGCGGCCGGGAGCTGTTTTTT. Its protein product is CASFPGSGRELFF.